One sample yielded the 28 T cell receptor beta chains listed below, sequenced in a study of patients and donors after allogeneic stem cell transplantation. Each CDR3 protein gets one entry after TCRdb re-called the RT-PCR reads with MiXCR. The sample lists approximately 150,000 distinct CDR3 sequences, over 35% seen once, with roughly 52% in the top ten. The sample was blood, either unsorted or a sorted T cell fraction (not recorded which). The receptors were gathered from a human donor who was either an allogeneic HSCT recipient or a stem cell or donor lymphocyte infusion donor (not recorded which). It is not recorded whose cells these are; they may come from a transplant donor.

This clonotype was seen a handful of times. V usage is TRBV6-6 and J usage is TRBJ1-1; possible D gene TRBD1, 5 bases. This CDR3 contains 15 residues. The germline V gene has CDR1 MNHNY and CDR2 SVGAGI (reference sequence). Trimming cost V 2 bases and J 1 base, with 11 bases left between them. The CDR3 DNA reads TGTGCCAGCAGTTACGTTCCAGGGTCGAACACTGAAGCTTTCTTT. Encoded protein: CASSYVPGSNTEAFF.

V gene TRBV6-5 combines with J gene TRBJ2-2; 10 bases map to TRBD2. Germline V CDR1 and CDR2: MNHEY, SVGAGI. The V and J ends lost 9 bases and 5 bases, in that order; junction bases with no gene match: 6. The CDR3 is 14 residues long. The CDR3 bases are TGTGCCAGTCTAGCGGGGGAAGGGACCGGGGAGCTGTTTTTT. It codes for CASLAGEGTGELFF.

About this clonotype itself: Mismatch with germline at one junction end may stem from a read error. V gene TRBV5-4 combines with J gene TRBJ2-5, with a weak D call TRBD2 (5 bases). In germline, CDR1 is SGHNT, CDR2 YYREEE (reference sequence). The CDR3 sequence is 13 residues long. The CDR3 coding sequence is TGTGCCAGCAGTTTGGACTACCAAGAGACCCAGTACTTC. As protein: CASSLDYQETQYF. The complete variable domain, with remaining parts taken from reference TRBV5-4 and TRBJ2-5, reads ETGVTQSPTHLIKTRGQQVTLRCSSQSGHNTVSWYQQALGQGPQFIFQYYREEENGRGNFPPRFSGLQFPNYSSELNVNALELDDSALYLCASSLDYQETQYFGPGTRLLVL.

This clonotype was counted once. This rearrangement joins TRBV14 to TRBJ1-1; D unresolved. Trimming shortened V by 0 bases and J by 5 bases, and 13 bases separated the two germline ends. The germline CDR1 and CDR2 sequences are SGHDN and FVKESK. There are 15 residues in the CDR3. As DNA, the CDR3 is TGTGCCAGCAGCCAAGATCATAGCCTAACGACTGAAGCTTTCTTT. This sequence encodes CASSQDHSLTTEAFF.

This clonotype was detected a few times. The CDR3 DNA reads TGTGCCAGCAGTCTCCCCAGGAGGGGGGTTTCTGGAAACACCATATATTTT. Protein product: CASSLPRRGVSGNTIYF. The J gene is TRBJ1-3, the V gene TRBV28; a weak D match, TRBD1 (6 bases). The CDR3 is 17 amino acids. The germline CDR1 and CDR2 sequences are MDHEN and SYDVKM. Trimming took 5 bases from V and 1 from J, leaving 18 bases between them.

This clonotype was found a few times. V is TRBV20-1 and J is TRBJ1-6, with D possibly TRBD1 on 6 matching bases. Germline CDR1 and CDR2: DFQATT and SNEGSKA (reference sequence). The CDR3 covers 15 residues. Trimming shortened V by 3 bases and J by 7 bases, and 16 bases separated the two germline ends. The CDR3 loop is CSASTNRAMNSPLHF. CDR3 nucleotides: TGCAGTGCTAGTACTAACAGGGCAATGAATTCACCCCTCCACTTT.

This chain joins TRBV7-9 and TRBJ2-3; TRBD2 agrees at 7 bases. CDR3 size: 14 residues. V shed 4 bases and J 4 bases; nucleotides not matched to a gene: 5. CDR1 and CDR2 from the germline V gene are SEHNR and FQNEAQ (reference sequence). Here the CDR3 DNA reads TGTGCCAGCAGCTGGCCGGGGGGAGCAGATACGCAGTATTTT. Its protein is CASSWPGGADTQYF.

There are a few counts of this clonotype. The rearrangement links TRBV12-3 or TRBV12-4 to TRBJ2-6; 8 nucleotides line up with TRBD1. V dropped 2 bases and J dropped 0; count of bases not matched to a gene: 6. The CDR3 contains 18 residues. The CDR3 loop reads CASSLWTGLGSGANVLTF. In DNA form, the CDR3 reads TGTGCCAGCAGTTTATGGACAGGGCTAGGCTCTGGGGCCAACGTCCTGACTTTC.

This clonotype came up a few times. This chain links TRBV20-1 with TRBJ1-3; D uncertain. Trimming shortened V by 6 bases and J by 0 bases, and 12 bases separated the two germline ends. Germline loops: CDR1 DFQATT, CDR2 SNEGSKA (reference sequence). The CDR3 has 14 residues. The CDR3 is CSALTDHSGNTIYF. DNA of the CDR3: TGCAGTGCCCTGACCGATCACTCTGGAAACACCATATATTTT.

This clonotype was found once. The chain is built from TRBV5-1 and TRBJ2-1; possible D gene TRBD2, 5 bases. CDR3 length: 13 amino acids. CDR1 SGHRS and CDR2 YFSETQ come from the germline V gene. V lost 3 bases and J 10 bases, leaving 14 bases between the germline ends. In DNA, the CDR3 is TGCGCCAGCAGCTGGGGAGCGAGGGCAGAGCAGTTCTTC. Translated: CASSWGARAEQFF.

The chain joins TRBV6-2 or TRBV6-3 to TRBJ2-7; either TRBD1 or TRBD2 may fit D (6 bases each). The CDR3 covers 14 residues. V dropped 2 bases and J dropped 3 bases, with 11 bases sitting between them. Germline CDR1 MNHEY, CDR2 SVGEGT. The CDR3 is CASSYGGPDYEQYV. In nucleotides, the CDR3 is TGTGCCAGCAGTTACGGGGGGCCCGACTACGAGCAGTACGTC.

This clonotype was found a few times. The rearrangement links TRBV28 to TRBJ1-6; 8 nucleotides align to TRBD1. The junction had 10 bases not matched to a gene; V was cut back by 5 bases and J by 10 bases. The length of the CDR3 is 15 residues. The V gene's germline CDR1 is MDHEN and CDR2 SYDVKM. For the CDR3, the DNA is TGTGCCAGCAGTGATTCCGGACAGGGAGAATCACCCCTCCACTTT. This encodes CASSDSGQGESPLHF.

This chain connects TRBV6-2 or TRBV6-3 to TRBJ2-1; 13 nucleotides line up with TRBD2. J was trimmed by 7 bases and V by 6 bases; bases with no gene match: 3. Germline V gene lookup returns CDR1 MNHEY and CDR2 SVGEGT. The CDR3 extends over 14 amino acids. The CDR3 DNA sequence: TGTGCCAGCAGGACTAGCGGGGGGACAAATGAGCAGTTCTTC. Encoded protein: CASRTSGGTNEQFF.

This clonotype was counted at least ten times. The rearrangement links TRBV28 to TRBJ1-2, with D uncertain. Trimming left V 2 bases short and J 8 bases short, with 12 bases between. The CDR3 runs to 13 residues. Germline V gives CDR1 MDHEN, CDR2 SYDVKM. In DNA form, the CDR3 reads TGTGCCAGCAGTTTAGTGTGGGGAGACGGCTACACCTTC. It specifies CASSLVWGDGYTF.

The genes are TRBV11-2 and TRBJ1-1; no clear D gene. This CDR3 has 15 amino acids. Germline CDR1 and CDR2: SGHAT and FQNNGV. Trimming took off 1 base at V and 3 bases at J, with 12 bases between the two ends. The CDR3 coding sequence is TGTGCCAGCAGCTTAGCCGCGGGCTTGGACACTGAAGCTTTCTTT. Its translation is CASSLAAGLDTEAFF.

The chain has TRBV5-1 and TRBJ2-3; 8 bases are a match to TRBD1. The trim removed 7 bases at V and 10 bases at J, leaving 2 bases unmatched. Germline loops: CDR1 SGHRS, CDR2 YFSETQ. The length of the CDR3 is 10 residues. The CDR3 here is CASRTGPQYF. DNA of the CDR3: TGCGCCAGCCGGACAGGGCCGCAGTATTTT.

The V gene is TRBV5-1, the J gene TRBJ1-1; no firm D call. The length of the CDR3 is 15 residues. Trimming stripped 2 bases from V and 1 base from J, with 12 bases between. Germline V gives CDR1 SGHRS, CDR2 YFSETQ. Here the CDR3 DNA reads TGCGCCAGCAGCTTAGGTCCGGCAGGGAACACTGAAGCTTTCTTT. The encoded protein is CASSLGPAGNTEAFF.

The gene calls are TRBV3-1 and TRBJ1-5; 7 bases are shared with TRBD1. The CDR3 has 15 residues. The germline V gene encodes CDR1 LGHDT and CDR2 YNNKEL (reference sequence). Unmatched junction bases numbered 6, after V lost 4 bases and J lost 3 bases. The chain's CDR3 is CASSPGTVPNQPQHF. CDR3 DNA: TGTGCCAGCAGCCCCGGGACAGTGCCCAATCAGCCCCAGCATTTT. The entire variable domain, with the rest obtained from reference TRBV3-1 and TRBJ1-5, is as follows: DTAVSQTPKYLVTQMGNDKSIKCEQNLGHDTMYWYKQDSKKFLKIMFSYNNKELIINETVPNRFSPKSPDKAHLNLHINSLELGDSAVYFCASSPGTVPNQPQHFGDGTRLSIL.

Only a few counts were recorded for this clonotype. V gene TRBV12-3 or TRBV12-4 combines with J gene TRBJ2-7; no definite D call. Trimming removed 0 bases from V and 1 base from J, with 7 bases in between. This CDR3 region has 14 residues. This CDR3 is CASSLALSSYEQYF. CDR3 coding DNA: TGTGCCAGCAGTTTAGCGCTTAGTTCCTACGAGCAGTACTTC.

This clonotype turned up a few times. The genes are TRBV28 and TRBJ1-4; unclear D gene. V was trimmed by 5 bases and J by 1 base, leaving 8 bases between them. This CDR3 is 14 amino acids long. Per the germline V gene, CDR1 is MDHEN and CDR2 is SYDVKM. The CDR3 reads CASSPLGTNEKLFF. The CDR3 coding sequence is TGTGCCAGCAGTCCGCTGGGAACTAATGAAAAACTGTTTTTT. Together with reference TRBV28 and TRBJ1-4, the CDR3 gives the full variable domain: DVKVTQSSRYLVKRTGEKVFLECVQDMDHENMFWYRQDPGLGLRLIYFSYDVKMKEKGDIPEGYSVSREKKERFSLILESASTNQTSMYLCASSPLGTNEKLFFGSGTQLSVL.

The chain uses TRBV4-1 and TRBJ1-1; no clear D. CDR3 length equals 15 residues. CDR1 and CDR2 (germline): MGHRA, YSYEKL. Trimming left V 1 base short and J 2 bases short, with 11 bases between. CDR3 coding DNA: TGCGCCAGCAGCCAAGGTGTATCGGAAAACACTGAAGCTTTCTTT. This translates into CASSQGVSENTEAFF.

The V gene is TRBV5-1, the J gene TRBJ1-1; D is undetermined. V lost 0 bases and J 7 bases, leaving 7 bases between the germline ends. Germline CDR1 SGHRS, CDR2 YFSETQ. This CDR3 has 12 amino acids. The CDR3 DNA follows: TGCGCCAGCAGCTTGGTAGGAGATGAAGCTTTCTTT. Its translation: CASSLVGDEAFF.

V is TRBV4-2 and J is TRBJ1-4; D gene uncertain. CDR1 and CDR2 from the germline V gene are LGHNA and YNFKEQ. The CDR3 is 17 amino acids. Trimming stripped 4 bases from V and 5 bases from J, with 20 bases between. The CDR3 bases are TGTGCCAGCAGCCGCGGAGACATAGGGCCAGAAAATGAAAAACTGTTTTTT. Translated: CASSRGDIGPENEKLFF.

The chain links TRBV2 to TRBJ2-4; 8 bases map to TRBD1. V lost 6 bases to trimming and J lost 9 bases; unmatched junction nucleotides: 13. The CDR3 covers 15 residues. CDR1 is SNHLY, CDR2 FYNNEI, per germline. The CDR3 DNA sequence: TGTGCCAGCAGCGCCGGGACAGGCCCGAGGGGCATTCAGTACTTC. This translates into CASSAGTGPRGIQYF.

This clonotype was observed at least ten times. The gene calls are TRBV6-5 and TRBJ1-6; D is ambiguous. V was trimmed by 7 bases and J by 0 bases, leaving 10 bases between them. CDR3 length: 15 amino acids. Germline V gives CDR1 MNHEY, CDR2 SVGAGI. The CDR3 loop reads CASMVTFSYNSPLHF. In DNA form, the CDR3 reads TGTGCCAGCATGGTGACTTTCTCCTATAATTCACCCCTCCACTTT.

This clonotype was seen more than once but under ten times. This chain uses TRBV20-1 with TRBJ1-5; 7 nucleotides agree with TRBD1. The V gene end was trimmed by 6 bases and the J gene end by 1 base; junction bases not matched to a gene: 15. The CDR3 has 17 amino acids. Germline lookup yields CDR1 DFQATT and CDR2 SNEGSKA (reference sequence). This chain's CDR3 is CSAPAGQALGSNQPQHF. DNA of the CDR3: TGCAGTGCCCCCGCCGGACAGGCTCTTGGGAGCAATCAGCCCCAGCATTTT.

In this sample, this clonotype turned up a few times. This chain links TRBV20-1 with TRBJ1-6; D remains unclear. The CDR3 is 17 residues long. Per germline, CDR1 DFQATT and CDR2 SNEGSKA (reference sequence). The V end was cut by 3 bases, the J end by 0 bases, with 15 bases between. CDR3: CSARPTKEPSYNSPLHF. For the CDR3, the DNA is TGCAGTGCTAGGCCCACTAAGGAACCCTCCTATAATTCACCCCTCCACTTT.

DNA of the CDR3: TGCGCCAGCAGCTTGGTGCGGGCCGGGAAAGAGACCCAGTACTTC. Its protein product is CASSLVRAGKETQYF. The gene calls are TRBV5-1 and TRBJ2-5; TRBD2 might be the D (5 bases). This CDR3 has 15 amino acids. The germline V gene has CDR1 SGHRS and CDR2 YFSETQ. Trimming removed 0 bases at V and 3 bases at J, with 12 bases between.